This T cell receptor beta chain was recorded in a study of regulatory T cells in long-lasting Graves disease. Specified time point: persistent/refractory GD, antithyroid drugs over 5 years with positive TRAb. There was RNA extracted from PBMCs, and the TCR library was made from it. It was American Thyroid Association guidelines that determined Graves' disease diagnosis. In this sample, this clonotype turned up many times. Its antigen is not identified. The TCR beta library used iRepertoire HTBI primers with Arm-PCR amplification of CDR3. From the multiplex PCR reads, TCRdb called clonotypes with MiXCR, one entry per CDR3 protein. Among about 310,000 distinct CDR3 sequences listed, approximately 20% were seen once. General study findings and limits: Persistent patients had a count of shared public clonotypes (around 2,700) that exceeded that of new patients (around 910). Segments TRBV28, TRBJ1-2 and TRBJ2-5 showed preferential usage in persistent disease.

V dropped 1 base and J dropped 2; count of bases not matched to a gene: 5. The CDR3 spans 14 residues. CDR1 and CDR2 from the germline V gene are DFQATT and SNEGSKA (reference sequence). This specimen was peripheral blood mononuclear cells (PBMCs), taken when the disease was refractory, from a patient treated with antithyroid drugs. The chain recombines TRBV20-1 with TRBJ2-7; 7 bases align to TRBD2. The TCR sequence derives from a female donor with Graves disease. CDR3 region: CSARVPSGPYEQYF. CDR3 nucleotides: TGCAGTGCTAGAGTCCCTAGCGGACCCTACGAGCAGTACTTC.